This is a list of T cell receptor beta chains from one sample in a study of blood T cell repertoires in COVID-19. Profiled with immunoSEQ multiplex PCR; TCRdb holds only in-frame clones, not every one. The sample consists of 60,000 to 80,000 clones, around 86% of them appearing once. The sample consisted of peripheral blood. These receptors were obtained from an older man with acute or convalescent COVID-19. The CDR3 runs from the conserved cysteine through the conserved F or W. Each record gives: CDR3 length, D gene, clone size, V gene, J gene, CDR3 protein, CDR3 DNA. The D gene is left open where the match is weak. The size entry is marked missing in some rows and otherwise reads once, few, many or a size class.

>15|-|-|TRBV7-2|TRBJ1-2
CASSTGSYRGYGYTF
TGTGCCAGCAGCACCGGCTCCTACCGGGGCTATGGCTACACCTTC
>16|TRBD1|-|TRBV7-9|TRBJ1-2
CASSSRGTVSNYGYTF
TGTGCCAGCAGCTCAAGGGGGACAGTTTCTAACTATGGCTACACCTTC
>15|-|-|TRBV5-1|TRBJ1-4
CASSLAAGGREKLFF
TGCGCCAGCAGCTTGGCCGCGGGGGGCCGGGAAAAACTGTTTTTT
>14|-|-|TRBV27|TRBJ2-5
CASSPGEVQETQYF
TGTGCCAGCAGTCCGGGTGAGGTTCAAGAGACCCAGTACTTC
>14|TRBD1|-|TRBV29-1|TRBJ1-1
CSVSDRGGRTEAFF
TGCAGCGTCTCGGACAGGGGAGGACGAACTGAAGCTTTCTTT
>14|TRBD2|-|TRBV28|TRBJ2-7
CASSGGTSLNEQYF
TGTGCCAGCAGTGGGGGGACTAGTCTCAACGAGCAGTACTTC
>14|-|once|TRBV5-4|TRBJ1-4
CASSSDRYNEKLFF
TGTGCCAGCAGCTCGGACAGATACAATGAAAAACTGTTTTTT
>13|-|-|TRBV7-6|TRBJ2-2
CASSPGGTGELFF
TGTGCCAGCAGCCCCGGGGGAACCGGGGAGCTGTTTTTT
>12|-|-|TRBV12-3/TRBV12-4|TRBJ2-1
CASTPGRDEQFF
TGTGCCAGCACCCCTGGCAGGGATGAGCAGTTCTTC
>14|-|-|TRBV15|TRBJ2-1
CATSRVDTPNEQFF
TGTGCCACCAGCAGAGTAGACACCCCCAATGAGCAGTTCTTC
>14|TRBD1|-|TRBV7-6|TRBJ2-5
CASSSTDRGETQYF
TGTGCCAGCAGCTCTACTGACAGGGGGGAGACCCAGTACTTC
>14|TRBD1|-|TRBV11-3|TRBJ2-7
CASSEGQFPGEQYF
TGTGCCAGCAGCGAGGGACAGTTCCCTGGCGAGCAGTACTTC
>17|TRBD2|once|TRBV3-1/TRBV3-2|TRBJ2-1
CASGASGGGSSYNEQFF
TGTGCCAGCGGAGCCAGCGGGGGGGGGAGCTCCTACAATGAGCAGTTCTTC
>14|-|-|TRBV9|TRBJ1-6
CASSTQVVDSPLHF
TGTGCCAGCAGCACCCAGGTGGTGGATTCACCCCTCCACTTT
>12|-|-|TRBV10-3|TRBJ1-1
CAIGSGVTEAFF
TGTGCCATCGGTTCAGGGGTCACTGAAGCTTTCTTT
>12|-|-|TRBV3-1/TRBV3-2|TRBJ2-5
CASSQRGETQYF
TGTGCCAGCAGCCAACGGGGGGAGACCCAGTACTTC
>17|TRBD1|-|TRBV19|TRBJ1-2
CASSIVPRQGAYNGYTF
TGTGCCAGTAGTATAGTTCCCAGACAGGGAGCTTATAATGGCTACACCTTC
>12|-|-|TRBV3-1/TRBV3-2|TRBJ1-2
CASSHGGGGYTF
TGTGCCAGCAGCCACGGCGGGGGTGGCTACACCTTC
>16|TRBD2|-|TRBV18|TRBJ2-5
CASSPFPTSSQETQYF
TGTGCCAGCTCACCCTTCCCGACTAGCAGCCAAGAGACCCAGTACTTC
>15|TRBD2|-|TRBV24-1|TRBJ2-3
CATSTSGRSTDTQYF
TGTGCCACTTCGACTAGCGGGAGAAGCACAGATACGCAGTATTTT
>17|-|-|TRBV5-1|TRBJ2-2
CASRQSQGSANTGELFF
TGCGCCAGCCGTCAATCCCAGGGGTCCGCGAACACCGGGGAGCTGTTTTTT
>15|-|-|TRBV10-1|TRBJ2-3
CASNPRLVGADTQYF
TGCGCCAGCAACCCCAGGCTAGTGGGAGCAGATACGCAGTATTTT
>14|-|-|TRBV7-8|TRBJ1-5
CASSRDSSRGAQHF
TGTGCCAGCAGCCGAGACAGCTCCCGGGGAGCCCAGCATTTT
>15|TRBD2|-|TRBV6-4|TRBJ2-3
CASSVLSGSTDTQYF
TGTGCCAGCAGTGTCCTTAGCGGGAGCACAGATACGCAGTATTTT
>19|TRBD2|-|TRBV7-3|TRBJ2-1
CASSLTEGTSGGSYNEQFF
TGTGCCAGCAGCTTAACGGAAGGGACTAGTGGCGGCTCCTACAATGAGCAGTTCTTC
>13|-|-|TRBV7-9|TRBJ1-1
CASTEGRDTEAFF
TGTGCCAGCACCGAAGGACGGGACACTGAAGCTTTCTTT
>15|TRBD2|-|TRBV5-4|TRBJ2-3
CASSLELAGVDTQYF
TGTGCCAGCAGCTTGGAGTTAGCGGGGGTTGATACGCAGTATTTT